The 9 T cell receptor beta chains listed next were all sequenced from one sample in a study of shared clonotypes between healthy human individuals (dated by TCRdb to 2019 to 2021). Libraries were made using the immunoSEQ multiplex PCR assay. What TCRdb holds here is the immuneACCESS table cut down to in-frame rearrangements. Part of the clones is not present; checked against another copy, under half of the missing clones reflect an unresolved V gene, and the others are unexplained. Across this sample there are 1.5 million to 2.5 million clones, with approximately 94% seen only once. The top ten constitute around 1% of the sample. CD8 naive samples consisted of CD45RO-negative cells that were positively selected for CCR7, yielding a CD45RA+CCR7+ population without TemRA cells. The sequenced material came from naive CD8+ T cells sorted from blood. The cell subset or site label of this sample denotes: CD45RA+CCR7+. These receptor sequences come from a man aged 18 to 29 in good health.

This chain links TRBV7-9 with TRBJ1-6; a possible D gene is TRBD1 (6 bases). The germline gives CDR1 SEHNR, CDR2 FQNEAQ (reference sequence). CDR3 length: 15 residues. V lost 7 bases to trimming and J lost 7 bases, with 17 bases between them. Here the CDR3 DNA reads TGTGCCAGCACCGACGGGGGCAAATTGAATTCACCCCTCCACTTT. Amino acid sequence: CASTDGGKLNSPLHF.

The chain links TRBV7-3 to TRBJ2-1; D is ambiguous. The ends were cut back, 4 bases at V and 3 bases at J, with 7 bases in the middle. Germline V gene lookup returns CDR1 SGHTA and CDR2 FQGTGA. There are 13 residues in the CDR3. CDR3 coding DNA: TGTGCCAGCAGCTCGACGAACTACAATGAGCAGTTCTTC. Its protein product is CASSSTNYNEQFF.

This clone was found many times. V and J are TRBV7-3 and TRBJ1-2; no clear D. CDR1 is SGHTA and CDR2 is FQGTGA in the germline V gene. Trimming took 3 bases from V and 4 from J, leaving 6 bases between them. This CDR3 comprises 12 residues. The CDR3, as DNA: TGTGCCAGCAGCTTCCAGGTCTATGGCTACACCTTC. It is translated as CASSFQVYGYTF.

The chain recombines TRBV29-1 with TRBJ1-1; 8 nucleotides line up with TRBD1. Trimming at V came to 7 bases and at J to 11 bases, leaving 9 bases not matched to a gene. The germline V gene has CDR1 SQVTM and CDR2 ANQGSEA. The CDR3 extends over 11 amino acids. CDR3 amino acids: CSGGQGVEAFF. Written as DNA, the CDR3 is TGCAGCGGTGGACAGGGTGTTGAGGCTTTCTTT.

The V and J genes are TRBV5-8 and TRBJ2-7; D is unresolved. V was cut by 2 bases and J by 0 bases, with 21 bases left in between. The CDR3 spans 18 residues. Germline assignment: CDR1 SGHTS and CDR2 YDEGEE. The CDR3 is CASSFSNMEKFGSYEQYF. The CDR3 DNA follows: TGTGCCAGCAGCTTTAGTAATATGGAGAAGTTCGGCTCCTACGAGCAGTACTTC.

The chain carries TRBV6-5 and TRBJ1-2, with 7 positions matching TRBD1. Germline V CDR1 and CDR2: MNHEY, SVGAGI. V lost 1 base to trimming and J lost 4 bases; unmatched junction nucleotides: 6. There are 15 residues in the CDR3. The CDR3 DNA reads as TGTGCCAGCAGTTACTTGGAGGGGGCGAGCTATGGCTACACCTTC. Translation gives CASSYLEGASYGYTF.

This clone showed up just once. The chain employs TRBV7-2 and TRBJ2-3; D may be TRBD2 (6 bases). The V and J ends lost 5 bases and 1 base respectively, with 19 bases between them. CDR3 length: 17 residues. Germline V gene lookup returns CDR1 SGHTA and CDR2 FQGNSA. CDR3 residues: CASSESRTTLGTDTQYF. The CDR3 nucleotides are TGTGCCAGCAGCGAGAGCAGGACTACCTTGGGCACAGATACGCAGTATTTT. The variable domain in full, with the rest retrieved from reference TRBV7-2 and TRBJ2-3, is GAGVSQSPSNKVTEKGKDVELRCDPISGHTALYWYRQSLGQGLEFLIYFQGNSAPDKSGLPSDRFSAERTGGSVSTLTIQRTQQEDSAVYLCASSESRTTLGTDTQYFGPGTRLTVL.

On this clone: The sample contains more than one DNA sequence encoding this CDR3. The gene calls are TRBV2 and TRBJ2-1; D is undetermined. Germline V gene sequence: CDR1 SNHLY, CDR2 FYNNEI. The CDR3 is 11 residues long. V lost 6 bases and J 6 bases, leaving 6 bases between the germline ends. The DNA for the CDR3 is TGTGCCAGCAGGGATCTCAATGAGCAGTTCTTC. Protein product: CASRDLNEQFF.

This clone was picked up one time. The chain recombines TRBV7-9 with TRBJ2-3; TRBD2 aligns across 9 bases. Germline V CDR1 and CDR2: SEHNR, FQNEAQ (reference sequence). V lost 3 bases to trimming and J lost 5 bases; unmatched junction nucleotides: 18. CDR3 length: 19 amino acids. For the CDR3, the DNA is TGTGCCAGCAGCTTCCGGAGGGGAAGTAGCGGGGGAGGGGGAGATACGCAGTATTTT. Its translation: CASSFRRGSSGGGGDTQYF.